Sequencing of this T cell receptor beta chain was carried out in a study of cytomegalovirus exposure and HLA in healthy donors (TCRdb year 2017). As for the study more broadly: A later analysis indicated that the 95 to 150 validation repertoires were generated on the platform also employed for the 650 to 850 repertoires of the first cohort. The aim of the study was to test whether cataloging public T cell receptors could identify signatures of past pathogen exposure. Besides the first cohort of approximately 670 subjects, a separate validation cohort made up of 120 different subjects was used. High-throughput TCR immunosequencing, statistical association of individual TCRs with disease status, and machine learning were combined to predict cytomegalovirus infection status.

General findings and caveats noted by the study authors: In both the original and validation cohorts, the classifier was reported to diagnose cytomegalovirus status with high specificity and sensitivity. Of the cluster scores, 94% were above 0 in a later analysis, which found that TCRs clustered in the first cohort also tended to co-occur in the approximately 120 validation repertoires. The study gave a list of about 170 TCR beta chains associated with cytomegalovirus. A few of the identified cytomegalovirus-associated TCR beta chains were confirmed in vitro to be specific for cytomegalovirus antigens. The authors suggested that the approach could potentially be generalized to other disease states and immunological phenotypes. All 120 or so repertoires were used to score co-occurrence in the validation cohort in a later analysis, because that analysis had no HLA typing for the cohort. While some public TCRs were present in many individuals, most TCR sequences turned up only very rarely across donors.

Via the germline V gene, CDR1 is SGDLS and CDR2 YYNGEE. The CDR3, from cysteine to phenylalanine, totals 14 residues. Just the 42-base CDR3 DNA is kept, in frame starting at base 1. V and J lose 0 bases and 4 bases, and a span of 7 bases separates them. The donors belonged to the validation cohort of 120 subjects, which was separate from the roughly 700-subject first cohort. Comments on this clone: No cognate antigen has been identified for it. No base-level quality is on record; no much larger clone is a single base apart.

The library came from the immunoSEQ multiplex PCR assay. The original pipeline was this. A statistical classification framework was built for diagnosing cytomegalovirus status from the catalog of TCR beta chain sequences. TCRdb took over this immuneACCESS table, retaining in-frame rearrangements with V and J assigned. Such tables are incomplete; in checked studies, under half of the missing clones stem from an unresolved V gene, and the remainder is unexplained. The V and J calls and clone size were taken over from that table, and D and trimming were inferred from the DNA. The sample table holds about 160,000 clones, of which 86% were seen once. The ten largest clonotypes hold 4.5% to 7% of the sample.

The sequenced sample consisted of PBMCs. The chain uses TRBV9 and TRBJ1-4; D gene: possibly TRBD1, on 5 matching bases. The clonotype was recovered from a young woman in good health and CMV-seronegative. The CDR3 protein is CASSVGTRNEKLFF. The DNA sequence is as follows: TGTGCCAGCAGCGTAGGGACACGTAATGAAAAACTGTTTTTT.